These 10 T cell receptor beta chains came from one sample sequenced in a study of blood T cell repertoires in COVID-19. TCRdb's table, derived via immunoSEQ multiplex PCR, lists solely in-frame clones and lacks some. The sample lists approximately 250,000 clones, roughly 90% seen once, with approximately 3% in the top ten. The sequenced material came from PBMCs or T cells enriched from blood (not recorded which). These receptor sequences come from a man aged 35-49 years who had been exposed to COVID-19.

The DNA for the CDR3 is TGTGCCACCAGTGATCATAATTACAGGGGGCTGGGCACCGGGGAGCTGTTTTTT. Translating it yields CATSDHNYRGLGTGELFF. The chain employs TRBV24-1 and TRBJ2-2; 9 bases match TRBD1. This CDR3 region has 18 residues. V was clipped by 3 bases and J by 4 bases; unmatched bases: 11. The germline CDR1 and CDR2 sequences are KGHDR and SFDVKD.

CDR3 region: CASSLQGEKLFF. The CDR3 DNA sequence: TGCGCCAGCAGCTTGCAGGGAGAAAAACTGTTTTTT. The V and J genes are TRBV5-1 and TRBJ1-4; a possible D gene is TRBD1 (5 bases). Deletions cut 1 base from V and 8 bases from J, with 6 bases between. This CDR3 region has 12 residues. Germline values: CDR1 SGHRS, CDR2 YFSETQ.

In DNA, the CDR3 is TGTGCCAGCAGCTTTACAAGGGGTAACGCCGGGGAGCTGTTTTTT. Protein product: CASSFTRGNAGELFF. The genes are TRBV7-2 and TRBJ2-2; D might be TRBD1 (5 bases). In germline, CDR1 is SGHTA, CDR2 FQGNSA. The CDR3 is 15 amino acids. The V end lost 3 bases, the J end lost 6 bases, and 14 bases lay between the germline ends. Supplemented by reference TRBV7-2 and TRBJ2-2, the full variable domain reads GAGVSQSPSNKVTEKGKDVELRCDPISGHTALYWYRQSLGQGLEFLIYFQGNSAPDKSGLPSDRFSAERTGGSVSTLTIQRTQQEDSAVYLCASSFTRGNAGELFFGEGSRLTVL.

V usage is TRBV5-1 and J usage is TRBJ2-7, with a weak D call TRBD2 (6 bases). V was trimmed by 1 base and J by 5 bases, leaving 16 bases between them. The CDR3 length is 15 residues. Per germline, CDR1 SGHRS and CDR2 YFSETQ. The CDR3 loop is CASSLTGREYDEQYF. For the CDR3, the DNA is TGCGCCAGCAGCTTGACTGGTCGGGAGTACGACGAGCAGTACTTC.

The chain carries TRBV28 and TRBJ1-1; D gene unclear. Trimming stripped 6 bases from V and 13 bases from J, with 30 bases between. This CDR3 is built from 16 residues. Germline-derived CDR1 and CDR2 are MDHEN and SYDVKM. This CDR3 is CASRTTRDPTRGVGFF. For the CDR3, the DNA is TGTGCCAGCAGAACGACACGCGATCCTACCCGGGGTGTAGGTTTCTTT.

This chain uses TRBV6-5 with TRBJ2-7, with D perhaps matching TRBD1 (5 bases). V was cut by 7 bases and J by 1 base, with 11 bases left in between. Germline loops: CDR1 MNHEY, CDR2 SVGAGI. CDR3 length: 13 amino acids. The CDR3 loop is CASNIQVSYEQYF. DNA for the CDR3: TGTGCCAGCAATATACAGGTTTCCTACGAGCAGTACTTC.

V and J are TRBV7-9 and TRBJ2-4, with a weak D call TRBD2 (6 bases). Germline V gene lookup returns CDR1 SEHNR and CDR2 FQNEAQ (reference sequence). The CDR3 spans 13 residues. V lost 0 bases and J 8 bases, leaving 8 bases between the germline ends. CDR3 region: CASSLASGDIQYF. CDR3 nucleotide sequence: TGTGCCAGCAGCTTAGCGTCGGGAGACATTCAGTACTTC.

CDR3 DNA: TGTGCCAGCAGCAACAGGGTATCCTACGAGCAGTACTTC. As protein: CASSNRVSYEQYF. The rearrangement joins TRBV13 to TRBJ2-7; D possibly corresponds to TRBD1 (6 bases). The germline V gene encodes CDR1 PRHDT and CDR2 FYEKMQ (reference sequence). Trimming took 5 bases from V and 1 from J, leaving 9 bases between them. This CDR3 is 13 amino acids long.

CDR3 nucleotides: TGTGCCAGCAGCTCGTCCCTGGAGGGGCAGTATTTT. Residues: CASSSSLEGQYF. This chain connects TRBV5-6 to TRBJ2-3; D is perhaps TRBD2 (6 bases). The CDR3 length is 12 residues. V was trimmed by 3 bases and J by 11 bases, leaving 13 bases between them. The V gene's germline CDR1 is SGHDT and CDR2 YYEEEE.

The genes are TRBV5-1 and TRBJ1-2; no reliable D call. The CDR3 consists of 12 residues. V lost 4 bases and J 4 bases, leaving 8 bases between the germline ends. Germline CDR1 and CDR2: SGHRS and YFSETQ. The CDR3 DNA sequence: TGCGCCAGCAGCCCGGAGTCCTATGGCTACACCTTC. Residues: CASSPESYGYTF.